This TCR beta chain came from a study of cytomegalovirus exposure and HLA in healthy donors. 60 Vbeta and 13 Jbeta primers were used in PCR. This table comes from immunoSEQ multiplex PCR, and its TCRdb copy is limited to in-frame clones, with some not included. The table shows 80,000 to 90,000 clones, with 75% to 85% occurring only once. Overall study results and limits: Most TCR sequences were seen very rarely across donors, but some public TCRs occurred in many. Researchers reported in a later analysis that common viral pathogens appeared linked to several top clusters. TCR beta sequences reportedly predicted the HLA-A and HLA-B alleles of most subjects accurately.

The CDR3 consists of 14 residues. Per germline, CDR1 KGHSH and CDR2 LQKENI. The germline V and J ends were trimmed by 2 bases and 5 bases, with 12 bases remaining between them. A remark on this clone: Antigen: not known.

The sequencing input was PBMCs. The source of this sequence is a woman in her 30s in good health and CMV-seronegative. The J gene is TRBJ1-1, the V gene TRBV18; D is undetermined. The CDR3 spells CASSPTGSGTEAFF. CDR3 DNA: TGTGCCAGCTCACCAACGGGTTCGGGGACTGAAGCTTTCTTT. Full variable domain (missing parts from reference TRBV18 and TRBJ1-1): NAGVMQNPRHLVRRRGQEARLRCSPMKGHSHVYWYRQLPEEGLKFMVYLQKENIIDESGMPKERFSAEFPKEGPSILRIQQVVRGDSAAYFCASSPTGSGTEAFFGQGTRLTVV.